The source of this T cell receptor (beta chain) is a study of control samples from healthy donors and cancer patients. TCRdb's copy holds only in-frame clones and misses some; the assay was immunoSEQ multiplex PCR. The data contain more than 45,000 clones, approximately 89% of them seen just once; the ten biggest clones take up 0.91%. CDR1 and CDR2 (germline): SEHNR, FQNEAQ (reference sequence). This CDR3 spans 17 amino acids. The germline V and J ends were trimmed by 6 bases and 1 base, with 18 bases remaining between them. Sequencing was carried out using PBMCs. The chain has TRBV7-9 and TRBJ1-4; TRBD1 is a possible D gene (5 bases). The source of this sequence is a man aged 30 to 39 with colorectal cancer. CDR3 loop: CASSSTVGVGTNEKLFF. The CDR3 coding sequence is TGTGCCAGCAGTTCGACGGTAGGGGTGGGAACTAATGAAAAACTGTTTTTT.